Shown below are 25 T cell receptor beta chains from a single sample sequenced in a study of multiple sclerosis patients with progressive multifocal leukoencephalopathy. Time point here: time of PML onset. The assay was immunoSEQ multiplex PCR, and TCRdb's table has in-frame clones only and misses some. The sample has 30,000 to 35,000 clones, roughly 87% seen once. The specimen comprised PBMCs, sampled from a patient treated with natalizumab. The receptors come from a human donor with progressive multifocal leukoencephalopathy.

With respect to this clone: The junction differs from germline at one of its ends, possibly a read error. For the CDR3, the DNA is TGTGCCAACAGTACAGGGGGCGAATATGGCTACACCTTC. Translating it yields CANSTGGEYGYTF. V is TRBV28 and J is TRBJ1-2; 9 bases fit TRBD1. The CDR3 consists of 13 residues. Germline V CDR1 and CDR2: MDHEN, SYDVKM.

The V gene is TRBV2, the J gene TRBJ2-1, with unresolved D. The CDR3 is 11 residues long. V was pared by 2 bases and J by 6 bases, with 2 bases between. Germline-derived CDR1 and CDR2 are SNHLY and FYNNEI. CDR3 DNA: TGTGCCAGCAGTGAACTCAATGAGCAGTTCTTC. Translating gives CASSELNEQFF.

The chain employs TRBV19 and TRBJ1-2; 7 bases are a match to TRBD1. CDR1 and CDR2 from the germline V gene are LNHDA and SQIVND (reference sequence). Trimming at V came to 3 bases and at J to 0 bases, leaving 7 bases not matched to a gene. This CDR3 region has 16 residues. CDR3 protein: CASSMVPGGANYGYTF. The CDR3 DNA reads as TGTGCCAGTAGTATGGTCCCAGGGGGAGCTAACTATGGCTACACCTTC.

This chain connects TRBV28 to TRBJ1-3, with D perhaps TRBD1 (6 bases). The V end lost 3 bases, the J end lost 2 bases, and 14 bases lay between the germline ends. Germline CDR1 is MDHEN and CDR2 is SYDVKM. The CDR3 loop spans 16 amino acids. Written as DNA, the CDR3 is TGTGCCAGCAGTTTGGGGGGCCGTAGCCCTGGAAACACCATATATTTT. Translating it yields CASSLGGRSPGNTIYF.

V and J are TRBV5-4 and TRBJ2-6; D is possibly TRBD1 (7 bases). The V gene lost 0 bases and the J gene lost 2 bases, with 15 bases spanning the gap. Germline V gene data show CDR1 as SGHNT and CDR2 as YYREEE (reference sequence). The CDR3 extends over 18 amino acids. As DNA, the CDR3 is TGTGCCAGCAGCTTGGCAGGGGCAGGGGGGACTGGGGCCAACGTCCTGACTTTC. Its protein is CASSLAGAGGTGANVLTF.

This rearrangement joins TRBV6-1 to TRBJ1-1; D remains unclear. The CDR3 has 14 amino acids. CDR1 and CDR2 from the germline V gene are MNHNS and SASEGT. Trimming removed 7 bases from V and 4 bases from J, with 16 bases in between. The CDR3 loop reads CASNSDNSFTEAFF. The DNA of the CDR3 is TGTGCCAGCAACTCAGACAACAGCTTCACTGAAGCTTTCTTT.

This clone was seen a few times. The chain joins TRBV6-5 to TRBJ1-2; D is ambiguous. V was clipped by 4 bases and J by 6 bases, with 15 bases between them. Germline V gene data show CDR1 as MNHEY and CDR2 as SVGAGI. This CDR3 is built from 14 residues. The CDR3 region is CASSSRPPGDGYTF. The CDR3 bases are TGTGCCAGCAGTTCCCGACCCCCCGGGGATGGCTACACCTTC.

The chain links TRBV9 to TRBJ1-1, with a tentative D call TRBD1 (5 bases). Trimming removed 3 bases at V and 3 bases at J, with 12 bases between. The length of the CDR3 is 14 residues. Germline V gene sequence: CDR1 SGDLS, CDR2 YYNGEE. Here the CDR3 DNA reads TGTGCCAGCAGCGACCCCGGGGGGGACACTGAAGCTTTCTTT. The encoded protein is CASSDPGGDTEAFF.

The chain recombines TRBV7-3 with TRBJ2-3, with D perhaps being TRBD1 or TRBD2 (5 bases each). Germline CDR1 SGHTA, CDR2 FQGTGA. V was cut by 5 bases and J by 0 bases, with 12 bases left in between. This CDR3 has 15 residues. DNA for the CDR3: TGTGCCAGCAGCCCGGGGCACCCTAGCACAGATACGCAGTATTTT. Translating gives CASSPGHPSTDTQYF.

To note about this clone: Germline and junction disagree at one end, which may indicate a read error. The V and J genes are TRBV7-8 and TRBJ1-2; 8 nucleotides agree with TRBD1. There are 13 residues in the CDR3. CDR1 and CDR2 (germline): SGHVS, FQNEAQ. The CDR3 spells CASSAKRQGTLAF. CDR3 nucleotide sequence: TGTGCCAGCAGCGCCAAGAGACAGGGGACCCTTGCCTTC.

The V and J genes are TRBV5-4 and TRBJ1-2; D might be TRBD1 (6 bases). Trimming took off 4 bases at V and 2 bases at J, with 9 bases between the two ends. The CDR3 contains 13 residues. Germline CDR1 and CDR2: SGHNT and YYREEE (reference sequence). The DNA of the CDR3 is TGTGCCAGCAGCACGGACAGCAACTATGGCTACACCTTC. Protein product: CASSTDSNYGYTF.

CDR3 sequence (DNA): TGTGCCAGCAGGGACAGGGAGAAAGCTAACTATGGCTACACCTTC. Translated, it gives CASRDREKANYGYTF. The chain joins TRBV6-5 to TRBJ1-2, with 8 bases matching TRBD1. There are 15 residues in the CDR3. The germline V gene has CDR1 MNHEY and CDR2 SVGAGI. V lost 6 bases, J lost 0 bases, and 6 bases stayed unmatched.

The chain recombines TRBV28 with TRBJ2-7; the match to TRBD2 covers 7 bases. The V segment lost 7 bases and the J segment 3 bases; nucleotides outside the gene matches: 12. From germline, CDR1 is MDHEN and CDR2 SYDVKM. The CDR3 runs to 15 residues. The CDR3 DNA reads TGTGCCAGCACCTCAGCGGGGAAATTGAGCTACGAGCAGTACTTC. This gives the protein CASTSAGKLSYEQYF.

The V call is TRBV19, the J call TRBJ1-2; no firm D call. V gave up 5 bases and J gave up 4 bases, with 8 bases separating them. Germline CDR1 reads LNHDA; CDR2 reads SQIVND (reference sequence). The CDR3 length is 12 residues. This CDR3 reads CASSGRIYGYTF. CDR3 coding DNA: TGTGCCAGTAGTGGGCGTATCTATGGCTACACCTTC. The whole variable domain, filled in from reference TRBV19 and TRBJ1-2, reads DGGITQSPKYLFRKEGQNVTLSCEQNLNHDAMYWYRQDPGQGLRLIYYSQIVNDFQKGDIAEGYSVSREKKESFPLTVTSAQKNPTAFYLCASSGRIYGYTFGSGTRLTVV.

J is TRBJ1-5 and V is TRBV15, with 9 bases matching TRBD1. J was trimmed by 7 bases and V by 5 bases; bases with no gene match: 9. Germline V gene sequence: CDR1 LNHNV, CDR2 YYDKDF (reference sequence). The CDR3 totals 15 residues. The CDR3 DNA follows: TGTGCCACCAGCCACGGACAGGGGATTTTGCAGCCCCAGCATTTT. Translation: CATSHGQGILQPQHF. The whole variable domain, remainder taken from reference TRBV15 and TRBJ1-5, is DAMVIQNPRYQVTQFGKPVTLSCSQTLNHNVMYWYQQKSSQAPKLLFHYYDKDFNNEADTPDNFQSRRPNTSFCFLDIRSPGLGDTAMYLCATSHGQGILQPQHFGDGTRLSIL.

The chain has TRBV27 and TRBJ1-4; possibly TRBD1 for D (5 bases). Germline V gene sequence: CDR1 MNHEY, CDR2 SMNVEV (reference sequence). V was cut by 5 bases and J by 5 bases, with 12 bases left in between. The CDR3 has 14 residues. CDR3 sequence (DNA): TGTGCCAGCAGTCCCCTTGGGGGGAATGAAAAACTGTTTTTT. Protein product: CASSPLGGNEKLFF.

The V call is TRBV11-2, the J call TRBJ2-7, with D uncertain. The V gene lost 1 base and the J gene lost 0 bases, with 13 bases spanning the gap. The CDR3 contains 16 residues. Germline assignment: CDR1 SGHAT and CDR2 FQNNGV. The CDR3 is CASSLVKAVPSYEQYF. Here the CDR3 DNA reads TGTGCCAGCAGCTTAGTGAAGGCAGTGCCCTCCTACGAGCAGTACTTC.

The chain recombines TRBV2 with TRBJ1-4; D might be TRBD1 (6 bases). The CDR3 totals 18 residues. V was cut by 1 base and J by 8 bases, with 23 bases left in between. Germline loops: CDR1 SNHLY, CDR2 FYNNEI. CDR3 nucleotides: TGTGCCAGCAGTGAAGTAGGTTCCGGGATGAACAGGGAGGAAAAACTGTTTTTT. It is translated as CASSEVGSGMNREEKLFF. The full variable domain, in which reference TRBV2 and TRBJ1-4 provide the parts outside the CDR3, is EPEVTQTPSHQVTQMGQEVILRCVPISNHLYFYWYRQILGQKVEFLVSFYNNEISEKSEIFDDQFSVERPDGSNFTLKIRSTKLEDSAMYFCASSEVGSGMNREEKLFFGSGTQLSVL.

The chain is built from TRBV5-6 and TRBJ1-5; 11 positions match TRBD1. The CDR3 has 16 amino acids. Trimming at V came to 2 bases and at J to 1 base, leaving 2 bases not matched to a gene. Germline V lookup: CDR1 SGHDT, CDR2 YYEEEE. This CDR3 is CASSFGQGASNQPQHF. The CDR3 nucleotides read TGTGCCAGCAGCTTTGGACAGGGGGCGAGCAATCAGCCCCAGCATTTT.

Comment on this clone: A read error may produce the germline difference seen at one junction end. The chain uses TRBV19 and TRBJ2-3, with D tentatively TRBD1 (6 bases). The CDR3 runs to 15 residues. Germline-derived CDR1 and CDR2 are LNHDA and SQIVND (reference sequence). CDR3 DNA sequence: TGTGCCAGTGGTATCGGTGGGGGCCCGACAGATACGCAGTATTTT. Translating it yields CASGIGGGPTDTQYF. The complete variable domain, with remaining parts taken from reference TRBV19 and TRBJ2-3, reads DGGITQSPKYLFRKEGQNVTLSCEQNLNHDAMYWYRQDPGQGLRLIYYSQIVNDFQKGDIAEGYSVSREKKESFPLTVTSAQKNPTAFYLCASGIGGGPTDTQYFGPGTRLTVL.

V and J are TRBV28 and TRBJ1-6; no clear D. Germline V gene sequence: CDR1 MDHEN, CDR2 SYDVKM. The CDR3 runs 15 residues. Trimming took off 4 bases at V and 5 bases at J, with 12 bases between the two ends. CDR3: CASSSGETHNSPLHF. CDR3 coding DNA: TGTGCCAGCAGTTCAGGAGAGACCCATAATTCACCCCTCCACTTT.

The chain has TRBV15 and TRBJ1-1; 9 bases fit TRBD1. The CDR3 consists of 15 residues. Germline V lookup: CDR1 LNHNV, CDR2 YYDKDF (reference sequence). Germline trimming cut 3 bases from V and 4 bases from J; bases unmatched to any gene: 6. The CDR3 sequence: CATSRGDRGGTEAFF. The CDR3 nucleotides read TGTGCCACCAGCAGGGGAGACAGGGGGGGCACTGAAGCTTTCTTT.

This chain connects TRBV5-8 to TRBJ1-4, with D unresolved. Per germline, CDR1 SGHTS and CDR2 YDEGEE. The length of the CDR3 is 14 residues. V was clipped by 2 bases and J by 1 base, with 6 bases between them. As DNA, the CDR3 is TGTGCCAGCAGCTTAGACTTAACTAATGAAAAACTGTTTTTT. Translation: CASSLDLTNEKLFF.

V is TRBV19 and J is TRBJ2-2; D might be TRBD1 (6 bases). Between the trimmed V and J ends, which lost 7 bases and 0 bases, there was a span of 15 bases. From germline, CDR1 is LNHDA and CDR2 SQIVND (reference sequence). The CDR3 has 16 amino acids. CDR3 sequence reads: CASMARGIANTGELFF. DNA for the CDR3: TGTGCCAGTATGGCCAGGGGAATAGCGAACACCGGGGAGCTGTTTTTT.

The genes are TRBV30 and TRBJ2-2, with a possible D match to TRBD2 (6 bases). Germline CDR1 reads GTSNPN; CDR2 reads SVGIG (reference sequence). CDR3 length: 14 residues. Trimming pared 7 bases from V and 5 bases from J, leaving 17 bases between. The CDR3 DNA follows: TGTGCCTCGGGGCCGGGAGAAGGGACCGGGGAGCTGTTTTTT. As protein: CASGPGEGTGELFF.